Described below is a single TCR beta chain sequence and its context. This sample was included in a study of T cell responses to AZD1222 COVID-19 vaccine. This CDR3 spans 15 amino acids. CDR1 is MDHEN, CDR2 SYDVKM, per germline. V gave up 3 bases and J gave up 5 bases, with 16 bases separating them. The repertoire was sequenced with immunoSEQ multiplex PCR; TCRdb's copy has only in-frame clones and lacks some. The sample consists of 75,000 to 95,000 clones, approximately 90% of them appearing once. Whether given at about 4 or about 12 weeks, second doses were pooled. The rearrangement uses TRBV28 and TRBJ1-1; D is undetermined. This sample comprised peripheral blood, obtained 28 days after the second AZD1222 dose. The receptor was derived from an adult who received the AZD1222 COVID-19 vaccine. The CDR3 spells CASSFLEIWGTEAFF. CDR3 nucleotide sequence: TGTGCCAGCAGTTTTCTCGAGATATGGGGAACTGAAGCTTTCTTT.